This TCR beta chain is from a study of blood T cell repertoires in COVID-19. The method was immunoSEQ multiplex PCR; TCRdb's version includes in-frame clones alone and lacks a portion of them. The sample contains 50,000 to 65,000 clones, almost 90% of which appear only once. This CDR3 is built from 19 residues. Per germline, CDR1 MDHEN and CDR2 SYDVKM. V lost 2 bases and J lost 0, with 23 bases in between. The chain uses TRBV28 and TRBJ2-7; weak D call: TRBD1 (6 bases). Sequences were obtained from peripheral blood. The receptor comes from a man in his 60s with acute or convalescent COVID-19. The CDR3 DNA is TGTGCCAGCAGTTTACCTCGGACAGAACTAAGATCGAGCTCCTACGAGCAGTACTTC. Protein sequence: CASSLPRTELRSSSYEQYF.